The clone carrying this T cell receptor (beta chain) has only a few counts. V lost 7 bases, J lost 8 bases, and 20 bases lay in between. The CDR3 is 13 residues long. CDR1 is SQVTM and CDR2 is ANQGSEA in the germline V gene. The authors prepared the TCRbeta library with unique molecular identifiers. TCRdb re-analysed the PCR reads in MiXCR, keeping a single row per CDR3 protein. The table has approximately 270,000 distinct CDR3 sequences, 9.5% to 10% seen once. This entry comes from a study of T-cell reconstitution after alpha-beta-depleted transplantation in children. The receptor was isolated from a human donor who donated a stem cell graft to a child with SCID. Sequencing used PBMCs from the stem cell graft donor, obtained from the stem cell graft. This chain joins TRBV29-1 and TRBJ1-2; D possibly corresponds to TRBD1 (5 bases). As DNA, the CDR3 is TGCAGCGACGATCTTGGGTGGGGGGGAGGCTACACCTTC. As protein: CSDDLGWGGGYTF.